Listed below are T cell receptor beta chains from one sample, sequenced in a study of control samples from healthy donors and cancer patients. This table comes from immunoSEQ multiplex PCR, and its TCRdb copy is limited to in-frame clones, with some not included. The sample holds 78,000 or so clones; roughly 82% are singletons and the top ten take about 15%. Sample: blood. The receptors were gathered from a man between 50 and 59 years old in good health. The CDR3 runs from the conserved cysteine through the conserved F or W. D genes are given only for firm matches. Only some rows state a clone size, as once, few, many or a class for expanded clones.

size,V,D,J,DNA,CDR3
-,TRBV5-1,TRBD2,TRBJ2-7,TGCGCCAGCAGCTTGGGACGGGAGGGGGGATCCTACGAGCAGTACTTC,CASSLGREGGSYEQYF
-,TRBV28,-,TRBJ1-2,TGTGCCAGCAAAACGGACGGCTTCGGCCATGGCTACACCTTC,CASKTDGFGHGYTF
few,TRBV25-1,TRBD2,TRBJ2-1,TGTGCCAGCAGTGAATCGGGAGGTCGGTTATACAATGAGCAGTTCTTC,CASSESGGRLYNEQFF
-,TRBV28,-,TRBJ2-5,TGTGCCAGCAGTTTATCCAGCATGGAGACCCAGTACTTC,CASSLSSMETQYF
-,TRBV21-1,-,TRBJ2-2,TGTGCCAGCAGCAAAGAGCGGGAGGAATATACCGGGGAGCTGTTTTTT,CASSKEREEYTGELFF
few,TRBV3-1/TRBV3-2,-,TRBJ2-3,TGTGCCAGCAGCAAAAACACCGAGGTGGCAGATACGCAGTATTTT,CASSKNTEVADTQYF
-,TRBV3-1/TRBV3-2,-,TRBJ2-1,TGTGCCAGCAGCCACTTCCTAGCCGGGGCTTCCTACAATGAGCAGTTCTTC,CASSHFLAGASYNEQFF
-,TRBV9,-,TRBJ1-3,TGTGCCAGCAGCCCACTCCCTGCCCAGTACGGAAACACCATATATTTT,CASSPLPAQYGNTIYF
once,TRBV7-2,-,TRBJ1-2,TGTGCCAGCAGCTTAGGAGAGATGGGTGGCTACACCTTC,CASSLGEMGGYTF
once,TRBV5-6,-,TRBJ1-6,TGTGCCAGCAGCTTGGACCTCAATTCACCCCTCCACTTT,CASSLDLNSPLHF
-,TRBV7-9,TRBD1,TRBJ2-5,TGTGCCAGCGGAAGCTGGGACAGACGGGAGACCCAGTACTTC,CASGSWDRRETQYF
-,TRBV10-1,TRBD2,TRBJ2-1,TGCGCCAGCACCTGGGACTACGAGCAGTTCTTC,CASTWDYEQFF
-,TRBV6-2/TRBV6-3,TRBD1,TRBJ2-1,TGTGCCAGCAGCCTCATGACAGGGAAAGGGTCCTACAATGAGCAGTTCTTC,CASSLMTGKGSYNEQFF
-,TRBV6-1,-,TRBJ2-2,TGTGCCAGCAGTGAAGCTTGGGCTAGTAGGAACACCGGGGAGCTGTTTTTT,CASSEAWASRNTGELFF
-,TRBV3-1/TRBV3-2,-,TRBJ1-2,TGTGCCAGCAGCCAAGAACAGGCCGGTGGCTACACCTTC,CASSQEQAGGYTF
-,TRBV28,-,TRBJ1-5,TGTGCCAGCAGTTTAGAACAGGGCAATCAGCCCCAGCATTTT,CASSLEQGNQPQHF
-,TRBV7-2,-,TRBJ1-2,TGTGCCAGCAGCTTAGGGCAGGCCAAAGGCTATGGCTACACCTTC,CASSLGQAKGYGYTF
-,TRBV4-2,-,TRBJ1-1,TGTGCCAGCAGCCAAGAACCGGCGGCAGCGAACACTGAAGCTTTCTTT,CASSQEPAAANTEAFF
-,TRBV7-2,-,TRBJ2-2,TGTGCCAGCAGCCCGTACATCGGGGAGCTGTTTTTT,CASSPYIGELFF
-,TRBV5-6,-,TRBJ2-7,TGTGCCAGCAGCTTGGCAGGGTCGGATGGCGAGCAGTACTTC,CASSLAGSDGEQYF
-,TRBV2,TRBD2,TRBJ2-2,TGTGCCAGCAGTGAATTGGGGTCGGGAGGGCCGGTCGGGGAGCTGTTTTTT,CASSELGSGGPVGELFF
-,TRBV18,-,TRBJ2-7,TGTGCCAGCTCCGCGGGACGTACGACGTCCGACGAGCAGTACTTC,CASSAGRTTSDEQYF
-,TRBV24-1,-,TRBJ2-3,TGTGCCACCTCCGAGGGAATTACAGATACGCAGTATTTT,CATSEGITDTQYF
-,TRBV27,-,TRBJ2-5,TGTGCCAGCAGTTTATCAGGGGCGGGAGAGACCCAGTACTTC,CASSLSGAGETQYF
-,TRBV27,TRBD1,TRBJ1-2,TGTGCCAGCAGTTTAGTAGCGGCACAGGGGGCAGGGGGCTACACCTTC,CASSLVAAQGAGGYTF
-,TRBV12-5,-,TRBJ1-1,TGTGCTAGTGGTTTGGTACGCGGGACTGAAGCTTTCTTT,CASGLVRGTEAFF
-,TRBV5-4,-,TRBJ2-5,TGTGCCAGCAGCTTGGAAACAGGTTTTTCGATCGAGACCCAGTACTTC,CASSLETGFSIETQYF
-,TRBV18,-,TRBJ1-1,TGTGCCAGCTCACCACTGGGGTACGGGTCCCCTGAAGCTTTCTTT,CASSPLGYGSPEAFF
-,TRBV7-9,-,TRBJ2-3,TGTGCCAGCAGCTTAGTAGGCGAAGATACGCAGTATTTT,CASSLVGEDTQYF
-,TRBV3-1/TRBV3-2,-,TRBJ1-2,TGTGCCAGCAGCCTTCGGGGACCAGAGGGCTACACCTTC,CASSLRGPEGYTF
-,TRBV7-2,-,TRBJ1-5,TGTGCCAGCAGCCACGGAGGCCGATCTAGCAATCAGCCCCAGCATTTT,CASSHGGRSSNQPQHF
-,TRBV5-1,-,TRBJ2-1,TGCGCCAGCAGCTTTGGGGGATTCACGCCGGATGAGCAGTTCTTC,CASSFGGFTPDEQFF
few,TRBV18,-,TRBJ2-2,TGTGCCAGCTCACCTGGCAACGGGCCGAACACCGGGGAGCTGTTTTTT,CASSPGNGPNTGELFF
-,TRBV3-1/TRBV3-2,-,TRBJ1-1,TGTGCCAGCAGCCAAGAGTACCTAGGCGGGGACACTGAAGCTTTCTTT,CASSQEYLGGDTEAFF
-,TRBV28,-,TRBJ2-7,TGTGCCAGCAGTAACGGTCAGGCCTACGAGCAGTACTTC,CASSNGQAYEQYF
many,TRBV18,TRBD1,TRBJ1-2,TGTGCCAGCTCTCAATCCGGGACAGTCTATGGCTACACCTTC,CASSQSGTVYGYTF
few,TRBV28,-,TRBJ2-2,TGTGCCAGCAGGACTTCGGCCGGGGAGCTGTTTTTT,CASRTSAGELFF
-,TRBV5-5,-,TRBJ2-1,TGTGCCAGCAGCCAACGGGACACGGCCTACAATGAGCAGTTCTTC,CASSQRDTAYNEQFF
-,TRBV3-1/TRBV3-2,TRBD2,TRBJ2-1,TGTGCCAGCAAAGAGACTAGCGGGAGGGATGAGCAGTTCTTC,CASKETSGRDEQFF
few,TRBV27,-,TRBJ1-5,TGTGCCAGCAGTTTGAGGATGGGCAATCAGCCCCAGCATTTT,CASSLRMGNQPQHF
-,TRBV24-1,-,TRBJ1-3,TGTGCCACCAGTGATTCTGGCCTCTCTGGAAACACCATATATTTT,CATSDSGLSGNTIYF
-,TRBV24-1,TRBD2,TRBJ2-3,TGTGCCACCAGTGATTTAGGACTAGGCCCCGGAGGGGATACGCAGTATTTT,CATSDLGLGPGGDTQYF
-,TRBV7-9,-,TRBJ2-3,TGTGCCAGCAGCTTAGATGGGGGGTGGACAGATACGCAGTATTTT,CASSLDGGWTDTQYF
-,TRBV19,-,TRBJ1-4,TGTGCCAGTAGTCAACAGGCAACTAATGAAAAACTGCTTTTT,CASSQQATNEKLLF
-,TRBV7-2,-,TRBJ2-2,TGTGCCAGCAGTTACCATCCCGCGAACACCGGGGAGCTGTTTTTT,CASSYHPANTGELFF
-,TRBV12-3/TRBV12-4,-,TRBJ2-7,TGTGCCAGCAGTTTCGACAGGTACGAGCAGTACTTC,CASSFDRYEQYF
-,TRBV2,-,TRBJ2-3,TGTGCCAGCAGTGCCAATTCTAGAGATACGCAGTATTTT,CASSANSRDTQYF
-,TRBV5-1,TRBD2,TRBJ2-3,TGCGCCAGCAGCTTGGGTTCCGGGACTATTGGCACAGATACGCAGTATTTT,CASSLGSGTIGTDTQYF
-,TRBV15,-,TRBJ2-5,TGTGCCACCAGCAAACAGGCTGCGGAGACCCAGTACTTC,CATSKQAAETQYF
-,TRBV18,TRBD1,TRBJ2-1,TGTGCCAGCTCACCAATGCCGGGACAGACATACAATGAGCAGTTCTTC,CASSPMPGQTYNEQFF
-,TRBV29-1,TRBD2,TRBJ2-2,TGCAGCGCCCGCCGGGGGGGAACCTATACCGCCGGGGAGCTGTTTTTT,CSARRGGTYTAGELFF
-,TRBV29-1,-,TRBJ2-7,TGCAGCGTTGTGCGGCAGGGACCCTACGAGCAGTACTTC,CSVVRQGPYEQYF
once,TRBV30,-,TRBJ1-3,TGTGCCTGGGTCCCGAGGAACTCTGGAAACACCATATATTTT,CAWVPRNSGNTIYF
-,TRBV12-3/TRBV12-4,-,TRBJ2-1,TGTGCCAGCAGGGAGCGCGCTTACAATGAGCAGTTCTTC,CASRERAYNEQFF
-,TRBV28,-,TRBJ1-5,TGTGCCAGCGCCTCCCTGGGGTGGGATCAGCCCCAGCATTTT,CASASLGWDQPQHF
few,TRBV6-5,-,TRBJ1-1,TGTGCCAGCAGTCAGCCGATGAACACTGAAGCTTTCTTT,CASSQPMNTEAFF
-,TRBV25-1,TRBD2,TRBJ2-7,TGTGCCAGCAGTGACAGGACTAGCGGGAGGGGGTACGAGCAGTACTTC,CASSDRTSGRGYEQYF
-,TRBV4-1,TRBD2,TRBJ2-1,TGCGCCAGCAGCCAGGAAAGACTAGCGGGAGACAATGAGCAGTTCTTC,CASSQERLAGDNEQFF